This TCR beta chain was identified during a study of T cells after yellow fever vaccination. This CDR3 has 12 amino acids. V dropped 2 bases and J dropped 15 bases, with 17 bases sitting between them. The germline V gene encodes CDR1 DFQATT and CDR2 SNEGSKA (reference sequence). TCRdb fed the 5' RACE reads into MiXCR, producing one record per CDR3 protein. Here the sample spans hundreds of thousands of distinct CDR3 sequences, around 5.3% being singletons. This TCR was recovered from a young man who received the YFV17D yellow fever vaccine. Material: CD4+ T cells sorted from PBMCs, obtained on the day of the yellow fever booster vaccination. This chain uses TRBV20-1 with TRBJ2-1; D unresolved. As DNA, the CDR3 is TGCAGTGCTAGATCGAATTTGCAAAGTCCGTTCTTC. This encodes CSARSNLQSPFF.